One and the same sample provided the 17 T cell receptor beta chains below, sequenced in a study of CD8 T cells in ankylosing spondylitis. From the 5' RACE reads, TCRdb called clonotypes with MiXCR, one entry per CDR3 protein. The sample contains roughly 150,000 distinct CDR3 sequences, roughly 30% of which appear only once. The sample taken for sequencing was synovial fluid, either unsorted or a sorted T cell fraction (not recorded which). The receptors originated from a male donor with ankylosing spondylitis.

The rearrangement joins TRBV20-1 to TRBJ1-1, with TRBD1 as a possible D gene (5 bases). The length of the CDR3 is 15 residues. The V end was cut by 6 bases, the J end by 0 bases, with 17 bases between. The germline V gene encodes CDR1 DFQATT and CDR2 SNEGSKA (reference sequence). The CDR3 DNA reads as TGCAGTGCCGTACAGGCGGACGGGATGAACACTGAAGCTTTCTTT. Amino acid sequence: CSAVQADGMNTEAFF.

This clonotype was counted at least ten times. This chain connects TRBV20-1 to TRBJ2-7; D gene ambiguous. The CDR3 covers 12 residues. Germline loops: CDR1 DFQATT, CDR2 SNEGSKA (reference sequence). Trimming took off 4 bases at V and 3 bases at J, with 10 bases between the two ends. The CDR3 is CSATGRIYEQYF. The CDR3 region has the DNA TGCAGTGCTACGGGCCGCATCTACGAGCAGTACTTC.

V usage is TRBV20-1 and J usage is TRBJ2-5; no clear D. Germline CDR1 DFQATT, CDR2 SNEGSKA (reference sequence). Trimming stripped 0 bases from V and 5 bases from J, with 16 bases between. This CDR3 comprises 15 residues. CDR3 in amino acids: CSARDYGFSWETQYF. As DNA, the CDR3 is TGCAGTGCTAGAGATTATGGGTTCAGTTGGGAGACCCAGTACTTC.

This clonotype was counted a single time. The chain employs TRBV14 and TRBJ2-1; D may correspond to TRBD1 or TRBD2 (6 bases each). V was clipped by 0 bases and J by 6 bases, with 15 bases between them. CDR3 length equals 16 residues. Germline loops: CDR1 SGHDN, CDR2 FVKESK. The CDR3 here is CASSQEGGLPINEQFF. The CDR3 DNA is TGTGCCAGCAGCCAAGAAGGGGGACTCCCTATCAATGAGCAGTTCTTC.

The chain joins TRBV7-9 to TRBJ1-1; 7 bases match TRBD1. This CDR3 has 15 residues. The trim removed 6 bases at V and 3 bases at J, leaving 10 bases unmatched. Looked up from germline, CDR1 is SEHNR and CDR2 is FQNEAQ (reference sequence). The CDR3 DNA sequence: TGTGCCAGCAGGGCCCAGACAGGGATAGACACTGAAGCTTTCTTT. Amino acid sequence: CASRAQTGIDTEAFF. The entire variable domain, with the rest obtained from reference TRBV7-9 and TRBJ1-1, is as follows: DTGVSQNPRHKITKRGQNVTFRCDPISEHNRLYWYRQTLGQGPEFLTYFQNEAQLEKSRLLSDRFSAERPKGSFSTLEIQRTEQGDSAMYLCASRAQTGIDTEAFFGQGTRLTVV.

Written as DNA, the CDR3 is TGCAGTGCTAGAGATTCCCTCGGGTATCGGGGCTACACCTTC. Its protein product is CSARDSLGYRGYTF. This chain uses TRBV20-1 with TRBJ1-2; D uncertain. Looked up from germline, CDR1 is DFQATT and CDR2 is SNEGSKA (reference sequence). Trimming cost V 0 bases and J 8 bases, with 16 bases left between them. There are 14 residues in the CDR3.

The CDR3 region has the DNA TGTGCCAGCAGCCCATTAGGTCCAGATACGCAGTATTTT. Translating it yields CASSPLGPDTQYF. The rearrangement links TRBV7-9 to TRBJ2-3; D unclear. There are 13 residues in the CDR3. Germline lookup yields CDR1 SEHNR and CDR2 FQNEAQ (reference sequence). V was trimmed by 5 bases and J by 4 bases, leaving 10 bases between them.

The chain carries TRBV6-1 and TRBJ2-2; perhaps D is TRBD1 or TRBD2 (5 bases each). CDR1 is MNHNS and CDR2 is SASEGT in the germline V gene. The V and J ends lost 6 bases and 6 bases respectively, with 17 bases between them. The length of the CDR3 is 15 residues. The CDR3 loop reads CASRPPGRTSGELFF. The CDR3 DNA is TGTGCCAGCAGGCCACCGGGACGAACGTCCGGGGAGCTGTTTTTT.

This clonotype was observed a handful of times. The junction does not match germline at one end; this may be a read error. The chain uses TRBV7-6 and TRBJ1-2; D call uncertain. CDR3 length: 12 residues. Germline CDR1 is SGHVS and CDR2 is FNYEAQ. The CDR3 nucleotides are TGTGCCAGCGGTATGTCGGGTTTACCGGAGGCCTTC. This codes for CASGMSGLPEAF.

This clonotype was recorded a few times. CDR3 DNA: TGTGCCGGACGGGGCCAAGGGGACTACGAGCAGTACTTC. Amino acids: CAGRGQGDYEQYF. The chain is built from TRBV27 and TRBJ2-7, with D perhaps matching TRBD1 or TRBD2 (5 bases each). Germline CDR1 reads MNHEY; CDR2 reads SMNVEV (reference sequence). The CDR3 spans 13 residues. The germline V and J ends were trimmed by 11 bases and 3 bases, with 17 bases remaining between them.

The chain employs TRBV9 and TRBJ1-6; a possible D gene is TRBD1 (5 bases). The CDR3 loop spans 14 amino acids. Trimming left V 0 bases short and J 7 bases short, with 8 bases between. From germline, CDR1 is SGDLS and CDR2 YYNGEE. CDR3 bases: TGTGCCAGCAGCGTAGGACAGACCAATTCACCCCTCCACTTT. Translation: CASSVGQTNSPLHF.

The chain has TRBV5-4 and TRBJ2-2; 8 bases are a match to TRBD2. Germline CDR1 SGHNT, CDR2 YYREEE (reference sequence). The CDR3 length is 14 residues. V was clipped by 3 bases and J by 5 bases; unmatched bases: 3. CDR3 nucleotides: TGTGCCAGCAGCTCAGGGACTAGAACCGGGGAGCTGTTTTTT. Residues: CASSSGTRTGELFF.

This clonotype was seen ten or more times. The chain carries TRBV6-1 and TRBJ2-4, with 8 bases identical to TRBD2. The trim removed 5 bases at V and 1 base at J, leaving 7 bases unmatched. Germline CDR1 is MNHNS and CDR2 is SASEGT. The CDR3 length is 16 residues. DNA of the CDR3: TGTGCCAGCAGTCCCCGCGGGGGGCGGGCCAAAAACATTCAGTACTTC. Residues: CASSPRGGRAKNIQYF.

The table lists this clonotype with a count of one. The V call is TRBV6-2 or TRBV6-3, the J call TRBJ2-6; possible D gene TRBD2, 6 bases. This CDR3 contains 13 residues. Germline V CDR1 and CDR2: MNHEY, SVGEGT. The germline V and J ends were trimmed by 6 bases and 4 bases, with 7 bases remaining between them. CDR3 bases: TGTGCCAGCAGGCGGGGAGGGGCCAACGTCCTGACTTTC. Its protein product is CASRRGGANVLTF.

The gene calls are TRBV5-1 and TRBJ1-2; TRBD1 is a possible D gene (5 bases). Looked up from germline, CDR1 is SGHRS and CDR2 is YFSETQ. This CDR3 spans 14 amino acids. The V end was cut by 0 bases, the J end by 2 bases, with 8 bases between. CDR3 in amino acids: CASSLESGNYGYTF. The CDR3 DNA is TGCGCCAGCAGCTTGGAGTCAGGGAACTATGGCTACACCTTC.

V is TRBV28 and J is TRBJ2-5; TRBD2 is a possible D gene (7 bases). Germline loops: CDR1 MDHEN, CDR2 SYDVKM. Trimming took 7 bases from V and 4 from J, leaving 19 bases between them. The CDR3 covers 15 residues. The CDR3 spells CASTPRGRGRETQYF. In nucleotides, the CDR3 is TGTGCCAGCACCCCCCGGGGGCGGGGGCGAGAGACCCAGTACTTC.

The V and J genes are TRBV5-1 and TRBJ1-2, with D maybe TRBD1 (5 bases). The CDR3 contains 14 residues. Trimming pared 6 bases from V and 5 bases from J, leaving 17 bases between. Per germline, CDR1 SGHRS and CDR2 YFSETQ. The CDR3 nucleotides are TGCGCCAGCAACTTCGAGGGGATCGGGTATGGCTACACCTTC. It specifies CASNFEGIGYGYTF.